The TCR beta chain under discussion was sequenced for a study of cytomegalovirus exposure and HLA in healthy donors. Study overall: Around 85 million unique TCR sequences came from HLA-typed donors in an early release. Findings and caveats of the study: An Asian-associated ancestry cluster reportedly showed fewer N-insertions than the approximately 700-donor mean in a later analysis. Later analysis demonstrated an association between a missense DCLRE1C variant and TCR beta V- and J-gene trimming.

There were likely unrecorded immune exposures, though donors were nominally healthy when sampled. Concerning this clone itself: Its antigen is unidentified.

The PCR was carried out with 60 Vbeta primers and 13 Jbeta primers. Profiled with immunoSEQ multiplex PCR; TCRdb holds only in-frame clones, not every one. The sample includes 150,000 to 200,000 clones, 60% to 80% of them seen just once. The junction had 7 bases not matched to a gene; V was cut back by 3 bases and J by 0 bases. Germline V gene lookup returns CDR1 SGHVS and CDR2 FQNEAQ. The CDR3 length is 16 residues. V is TRBV7-8 and J is TRBJ2-7; the match to TRBD1 covers 8 bases. Sample: PBMCs. The sequence was collected from a woman between 50 and 59 years old in good health and CMV-seropositive. In nucleotides, the CDR3 is TGTGCCAGCAGCTTCTGGGGCCAGGGGGCCTCCTACGAGCAGTACTTC. This codes for CASSFWGQGASYEQYF.